The source of this TCR beta chain is a study of blood T cell repertoires in COVID-19. Study as a whole: Sample material is recorded as cDNA or gDNA derived from T cells, B-cell-depleted T cells, or PBMCs.

Per the study methods: Estimation of nucleated cell counts relied on the amplification of reference gene primers. Assay: immunoSEQ multiplex PCR; the TCRdb copy retains only in-frame clones and omits some. The V and J calls and the clone size are those of that table, but D and trimming were determined from the DNA. The sample records 43,000 or so clones, around nine tenths being singletons. Input material: peripheral blood. This receptor was obtained from a man aged 55 to 70 with active or convalescent COVID-19.

CDR3 sequence: CASSLGQGIHEQYF. CDR3 bases: TGTGCCAGCAGCCTAGGACAGGGTATCCACGAGCAGTACTTC. The genes are TRBV7-3 and TRBJ2-7; the match to TRBD1 covers 8 bases. V lost 5 bases, J lost 5 bases, and 8 bases stayed unmatched. Germline CDR1 is SGHTA and CDR2 is FQGTGA. The CDR3 is made up of 14 amino acids.